The 28 T cell receptor beta chains below all came from one sample that was sequenced in a study of blood T cell repertoires in COVID-19. This table comes from immunoSEQ multiplex PCR, and its TCRdb copy is limited to in-frame clones, with some not included. This sample has 360,000 or so clones, with almost 90% found just once. Source material: peripheral blood. All receptors derive from a man between 18 and 29 years old with active or convalescent COVID-19.

The chain links TRBV6-5 to TRBJ2-7, with unresolved D. Trimming left V 8 bases short and J 6 bases short, with 20 bases between. The CDR3 has 14 residues. Germline CDR1 is MNHEY and CDR2 is SVGAGI. The CDR3 DNA reads TGTGCCAGCCGGTCAGGCACCCTACGTGGCGAGCAGTACTTC. Protein product: CASRSGTLRGEQYF.

Details on this clone: A read error may account for a junction end that differs from germline. V gene TRBV7-7 combines with J gene TRBJ2-1; tentatively, D is TRBD1 (6 bases). The germline V gene encodes CDR1 SSHAT and CDR2 FNYEAQ (reference sequence). CDR3 length equals 14 residues. CDR3 DNA: TGTGCTAGCAGCGTAGGACAGATCAACAATGAGCAGTTCTTC. Its protein product is CASSVGQINNEQFF.

This clone was counted once. The genes are TRBV19 and TRBJ1-5; TRBD1 is a possible D gene (6 bases). The CDR3 is 15 residues long. CDR1 and CDR2 (germline): LNHDA, SQIVND (reference sequence). The V and J ends lost 7 bases and 2 bases respectively, with 15 bases between them. CDR3 sequence: CASTMSGARNQPQHF. CDR3 sequence (DNA): TGTGCCAGTACAATGTCAGGGGCACGCAATCAGCCCCAGCATTTT.

The rearrangement links TRBV7-9 to TRBJ2-1; maybe TRBD1 (6 bases). Looked up from germline, CDR1 is SEHNR and CDR2 is FQNEAQ (reference sequence). Trimming took 4 bases from V and 1 from J, leaving 8 bases between them. The CDR3 runs 14 residues. In DNA form, the CDR3 reads TGTGCCAGCAGCTCGGACAGTTCCTACAATGAGCAGTTCTTC. It encodes CASSSDSSYNEQFF.

The chain links TRBV7-9 to TRBJ1-2, with a possible D match to TRBD1 (6 bases). Germline V lookup: CDR1 SEHNR, CDR2 FQNEAQ (reference sequence). The CDR3 is 16 residues long. V was clipped by 0 bases and J by 3 bases, with 14 bases between them. CDR3 coding DNA: TGTGCCAGCAGCTTAGCAACAGGGTTTATCTACTATGGCTACACCTTC. Translation gives CASSLATGFIYYGYTF.

The chain links TRBV11-2 to TRBJ1-6; D might be TRBD1 (6 bases). Germline V gene sequence: CDR1 SGHAT, CDR2 FQNNGV. Trimming removed 5 bases at V and 13 bases at J, with 18 bases between. The length of the CDR3 is 14 residues. The CDR3: CASSPVQGPLPLHF. DNA of the CDR3: TGTGCCAGCAGCCCAGTCCAGGGGCCCCTGCCCCTCCACTTT.

This clone showed up just a few times. J is TRBJ1-1 and V is TRBV14; D remains unclear. Germline values: CDR1 SGHDN, CDR2 FVKESK. The CDR3 runs 14 residues. Trimming removed 1 base from V and 5 bases from J, with 11 bases in between. The DNA of the CDR3 is TGTGCCAGCAGCCAAGTTCCGGGAGGGACTGAAGCTTTCTTT. Translating gives CASSQVPGGTEAFF.

The chain recombines TRBV6-2 or TRBV6-3 with TRBJ1-1; D remains unclear. The CDR3 runs 15 residues. The V and J ends lost 1 base and 0 bases respectively, with 9 bases between them. CDR1 is MNHEY and CDR2 is SVGEGT in the germline V gene. The CDR3 is CASSYFGGLNTEAFF. The CDR3 DNA is TGTGCCAGCAGTTACTTCGGCGGCTTGAACACTGAAGCTTTCTTT.

The rearrangement uses TRBV9 and TRBJ2-5; 8 positions match TRBD1. The germline V gene has CDR1 SGDLS and CDR2 YYNGEE. The CDR3 length is 16 residues. J lost 1 base, V lost 4 bases, and 9 bases had no gene match. CDR3 DNA sequence: TGTGCCAGCAGCCCCAGACCGGGACAGGCCCAAGAGACCCAGTACTTC. Amino acids: CASSPRPGQAQETQYF.

The chain recombines TRBV27 with TRBJ1-5; 8 positions agree with TRBD1. This CDR3 contains 14 residues. V lost 5 bases and J lost 9; bases outside the gene matches: 9. CDR1 and CDR2 from the germline V gene are MNHEY and SMNVEV (reference sequence). Here the CDR3 DNA reads TGTGCCAGCAGTGGACAGGGCTCGTTAGGGCCCCAGCATTTT. Protein: CASSGQGSLGPQHF.

DNA of the CDR3: TGTGCCAGCAGTTTACCGGGACAGGGTAACCCCAGCGGGTACGAGCAGTACTTC. Amino acid sequence: CASSLPGQGNPSGYEQYF. The rearrangement uses TRBV28 and TRBJ2-7; TRBD1 matches at 9 bases. V shed 2 bases, J shed 4 bases, and the junction held 15 bases outside the gene matches. The CDR3 spans 18 residues. Per the germline V gene, CDR1 is MDHEN and CDR2 is SYDVKM.

This chain uses TRBV4-2 with TRBJ2-7; 10 bases are a match to TRBD1. V lost 5 bases, J lost 2 bases, and 3 bases stayed unmatched. CDR3 length: 14 residues. In germline, CDR1 is LGHNA, CDR2 YNFKEQ. The CDR3 DNA sequence: TGTGCCAGCAGCGCCGGGACAGGGGCCTACGAGCAGTACTTC. Its protein product is CASSAGTGAYEQYF.

The genes are TRBV5-6 and TRBJ1-2; TRBD1 aligns across 9 bases. Per the germline V gene, CDR1 is SGHDT and CDR2 is YYEEEE. The J segment lost 2 bases and the V segment lost 1 base, leaving 6 bases of the junction unmatched. CDR3 size: 16 residues. CDR3 DNA sequence: TGTGCCAGCAGCTTGTGGTGGACAGGGGCCAACTATGGCTACACCTTC. Translation: CASSLWWTGANYGYTF.

This chain connects TRBV9 to TRBJ2-2; no clear D. The CDR3 runs 14 residues. The germline V and J ends were trimmed by 0 bases and 5 bases, with 8 bases remaining between them. The germline CDR1 and CDR2 sequences are SGDLS and YYNGEE. For the CDR3, the DNA is TGTGCCAGCAGCGTAGGGAGTTGGACCGGGGAGCTGTTTTTT. This translates into CASSVGSWTGELFF.

The V gene is TRBV6-5, the J gene TRBJ2-7; TRBD1 is a possible D gene (5 bases). The length of the CDR3 is 12 residues. Trimming pared 6 bases from V and 6 bases from J, leaving 12 bases between. Germline V lookup: CDR1 MNHEY, CDR2 SVGAGI. CDR3 protein: CASSQAGFEQYF. In DNA form, the CDR3 reads TGTGCCAGCAGCCAGGCAGGGTTCGAGCAGTACTTC.

This clone occurred once. Other DNA sequences in the sample encode the same CDR3. The gene calls are TRBV7-2 and TRBJ1-5; D is perhaps TRBD1 (5 bases). This CDR3 comprises 14 residues. CDR1 and CDR2 (germline): SGHTA, FQGNSA. V lost 2 bases, J lost 1 base, and 6 bases lay in between. The CDR3 DNA follows: TGTGCCAGCAGCTTAACAGGCAGCAATCAGCCCCAGCATTTT. Translated, it gives CASSLTGSNQPQHF.

V is TRBV21-1 and J is TRBJ2-3; the table's TRBD2 call for D was not verified on the DNA. TRBV21-1 is a pseudogene. This CDR3 is 20 amino acids long. The CDR3 nucleotides read TGTGCCAGCAGCAACTTTTGGGAGCGGGAGGGCCGGATAAGCACAGATACGCAGTATTTT. It specifies CASSNFWEREGRISTDTQYF.

The chain links TRBV5-6 to TRBJ2-5; the match to TRBD1 covers 11 bases. This CDR3 contains 15 residues. The J segment lost 7 bases and the V segment lost 0 bases, leaving 5 bases of the junction unmatched. CDR1 is SGHDT and CDR2 is YYEEEE in the germline V gene. CDR3 residues: CASSLADRGQGTQYF. Written as DNA, the CDR3 is TGTGCCAGCAGCTTGGCGGACAGGGGGCAGGGGACCCAGTACTTC.

This clone was counted once. This chain joins TRBV5-1 and TRBJ2-1, with 9 bases aligning to TRBD1. This CDR3 is 15 amino acids long. Germline V gene lookup returns CDR1 SGHRS and CDR2 YFSETQ. V lost 0 bases, J lost 6 bases, and 4 bases stayed unmatched. In DNA form, the CDR3 reads TGCGCCAGCAGCTTGGGGGGACAGGGCACCAATGAGCAGTTCTTC. It specifies CASSLGGQGTNEQFF. Looking up the rest from reference TRBV5-1 and TRBJ2-1 gives the full variable domain: KAGVTQTPRYLIKTRGQQVTLSCSPISGHRSVSWYQQTPGQGLQFLFEYFSETQRNKGNFPGRFSGRQFSNSRSEMNVSTLELGDSALYLCASSLGGQGTNEQFFGPGTRLTVL.

The chain joins TRBV7-2 to TRBJ1-5; no definite D call. Germline CDR1 is SGHTA and CDR2 is FQGNSA. This CDR3 contains 13 residues. Trimming shortened V by 3 bases and J by 7 bases, and 10 bases separated the two germline ends. CDR3 nucleotides: TGTGCCAGCAGCTTCTCCCGGTCCCAGCCCCAGCATTTT. It encodes CASSFSRSQPQHF.

The V and J genes are TRBV11-2 and TRBJ1-5; D is perhaps TRBD1 (5 bases). CDR3 size: 16 residues. The V end was cut by 3 bases, the J end by 3 bases, with 15 bases between. Germline CDR1 and CDR2: SGHAT and FQNNGV. The CDR3 here is CASSFGVGRDNQPQHF. Written as DNA, the CDR3 is TGTGCCAGCAGCTTTGGGGTCGGCAGGGACAATCAGCCCCAGCATTTT.

The chain employs TRBV7-8 and TRBJ1-1; D gene ambiguous. Trimming removed 5 bases from V and 3 bases from J, with 19 bases in between. This CDR3 is 16 amino acids long. Per the germline V gene, CDR1 is SGHVS and CDR2 is FQNEAQ. CDR3 region: CASSLRAGDPYTEAFF. The CDR3 coding sequence is TGTGCCAGCAGCCTCCGAGCAGGCGATCCATACACTGAAGCTTTCTTT.

The V call is TRBV28, the J call TRBJ1-2, with unresolved D. V lost 6 bases and J 5 bases, leaving 7 bases between the germline ends. CDR1 MDHEN and CDR2 SYDVKM come from the germline V gene. CDR3 size: 11 residues. As DNA, the CDR3 is TGTGCCAGCAGCCCTACTTATGGCTACACCTTC. It is translated as CASSPTYGYTF.

This chain joins TRBV7-2 and TRBJ2-7; 8 bases line up with TRBD1. V trimming: 2 bases; J trimming: 3 bases; junction bases outside the gene matches: 6. The germline CDR1 and CDR2 sequences are SGHTA and FQGNSA. The CDR3 consists of 15 residues. DNA of the CDR3: TGTGCCAGCAGCTTAATCGGGACAGGCCGCTACGAGCAGTACTTC. As protein: CASSLIGTGRYEQYF.

The genes are TRBV6-4 and TRBJ2-5, with TRBD1 matching over 11 bases. V lost 3 bases, J lost 5 bases, and 5 bases stayed unmatched. The germline gives CDR1 MRHNA, CDR2 SNTAGT. The CDR3 is made up of 15 amino acids. CDR3 sequence reads: CASSETGTGGETQYF. For the CDR3, the DNA is TGTGCCAGCAGTGAAACCGGGACAGGGGGTGAGACCCAGTACTTC.

The chain couples TRBV3-1 (or the pseudogene TRBV3-2) to TRBJ1-3; possible D gene TRBD1, 5 bases. Deletions cut 4 bases from V and 2 bases from J, with 24 bases between. Germline CDR1 is LGHDT and CDR2 is YNNKEL (reference sequence). The CDR3 totals 19 residues. CDR3 sequence: CASSPVPGVGYLTGNTIYF. CDR3 coding DNA: TGTGCCAGCAGCCCCGTGCCGGGGGTAGGTTACCTTACTGGAAACACCATATATTTT.

The V call is TRBV9, the J call TRBJ2-5; the match to TRBD2 covers 8 bases. Germline-derived CDR1 and CDR2 are SGDLS and YYNGEE. V lost 4 bases, J lost 2 bases, and 4 bases stayed unmatched. The CDR3 consists of 14 residues. CDR3 residues: CASSPSGLQETQYF. CDR3 DNA: TGTGCCAGCAGCCCTAGCGGGCTTCAAGAGACCCAGTACTTC.

The rearrangement links TRBV3-1 (or the pseudogene TRBV3-2) to TRBJ2-2; 8 bases map to TRBD1. This CDR3 spans 15 amino acids. Germline V lookup: CDR1 LGHDT, CDR2 YNNKEL (reference sequence). With V trimmed by 0 bases and J by 6 bases, 3 bases remained unmatched. The CDR3 protein is CASSQDRGRPGELFF. The CDR3, as DNA: TGTGCCAGCAGCCAAGACAGGGGGCGGCCCGGGGAGCTGTTTTTT.